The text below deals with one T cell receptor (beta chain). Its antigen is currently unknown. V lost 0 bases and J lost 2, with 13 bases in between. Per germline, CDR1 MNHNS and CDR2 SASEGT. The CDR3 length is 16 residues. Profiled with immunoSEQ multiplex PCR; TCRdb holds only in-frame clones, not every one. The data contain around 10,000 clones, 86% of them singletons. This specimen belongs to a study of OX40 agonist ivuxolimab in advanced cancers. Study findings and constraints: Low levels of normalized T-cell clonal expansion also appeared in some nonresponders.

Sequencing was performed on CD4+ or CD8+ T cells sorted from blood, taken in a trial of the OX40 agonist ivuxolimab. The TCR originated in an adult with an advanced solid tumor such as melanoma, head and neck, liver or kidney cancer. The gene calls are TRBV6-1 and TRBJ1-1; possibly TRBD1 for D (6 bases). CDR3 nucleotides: TGTGCCAGCAGTGAAGCGAAAATGGGGGGCAACACTGAAGCTTTCTTT. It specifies CASSEAKMGGNTEAFF.